This TCR beta chain was retrieved from a study of beta chain features in type 1 diabetes. Regarding the study as a whole: Any HLA-type effect on TCRB rearrangement remained unresolved here. The study found fewer insertions and more deletions at VDJ junctions in type 1 diabetes patients.

Germline loops: CDR1 SNHLY, CDR2 FYNNEI. This CDR3 is 15 amino acids long. V was cut by 4 bases and J by 4 bases, with 14 bases left in between. In total, each donor contributed a single heparinised blood draw that averaged about 100 mL. Worth noting for this clone: What it binds is unknown.

Reverse transcription of all isolated RNA meant that expressed TCRB transcripts were sequenced. Assay used: immunoSEQ multiplex PCR; TCRdb lists only in-frame clones, some missing. Here the sample spans 300,000 to 350,000 clones, around 7.6% being singletons. Sequencing was performed on central memory CD4+ T cells from blood. This clonotype originated in a woman under 30 in good health. The chain joins TRBV2 to TRBJ1-5, with D unresolved. CDR3 in DNA: TGTGCCAGCAGTGCCGACGTGGGCGGTAATCAGCCCCAGCATTTT. This translates into CASSADVGGNQPQHF.